This T cell receptor (beta chain) was observed in a study of vaccination and CD4 T cells after COVID-19. Study background: Convalescent cases consisted of six males and four females, of whom two were Hispanic. Between diagnosis and the drawing of post-COVID samples lay a median roughly 100 days (range 35 to 161). Study-level results: Among reactive clones from convalescent patients, a median 86.3% appeared only post-vaccination.

Deletions cut 5 bases from V and 2 bases from J, with 14 bases between. The CDR3 is 15 amino acids. CDR1 SGHVS and CDR2 FQNEAQ come from the germline V gene. This sample's treatment: roughly ten-day PBMC culture with coronavirus spike peptide pools or control peptides (ViraFEST assay). Isolation of CD4+ T cells by negative selection took place after around 9 days of culture. Note on this clonotype: No antigen is known for it.

At the Johns Hopkins FTIC core, DNA taken from cultured CD4+ T cells was sequenced by way of the Oncomine TCR Beta short-read assay. TCRdb redid the calling of the PCR reads with MiXCR, one entry per CDR3 protein. The data hold roughly 20,000 distinct CDR3 sequences, with under 30% observed a single time. The sequencing input was cultured CD4+ T cells from blood. The rearrangement joins TRBV7-8 to TRBJ2-3, with a possible D match to TRBD1 (5 bases). The source is a human donor with COVID-19. The CDR3 region is CASSTARQYTDTQYF. CDR3 nucleotide sequence: TGTGCCAGCAGCACCGCTCGACAGTACACAGATACGCAGTATTTT.